The rows below give T cell receptor beta chains drawn from one sample of a study of OX40 agonist ivuxolimab in advanced cancers. Clones were sequenced by immunoSEQ multiplex PCR, and TCRdb holds only the in-frame ones, with some missing. The table includes approximately 46,000 clones, around 77% detected once. This specimen consisted of CD4+ or CD8+ T cells sorted from blood, obtained in a trial of the OX40 agonist ivuxolimab. These receptors originate from an adult with an advanced solid tumor such as melanoma, head and neck, liver or kidney cancer. The CDR3 runs from the conserved cysteine through the conserved F or W. The D gene is left open where the match is weak. Some rows mark clone size as missing; the rest say once, few, many or name a class of expanded clone.

size: medium-sized
V: TRBV6-1
J: TRBJ1-3
D: NA
DNA: TGTGCCAGCCGACTTCGAATTGGAAACACCATATATTTT
CDR3: CASRLRIGNTIYF

size: NA
V: TRBV7-7
J: TRBJ2-1
D: NA
DNA: TGTGCTAGCGCCATGGGCGGACATTCCGATGAGCAGTTCTTC
CDR3: CASAMGGHSDEQFF

size: once
V: TRBV11-3
J: TRBJ2-5
D: NA
DNA: TGTGCCAGCAGCTTAGACCAAGAGACCCAGTACTTC
CDR3: CASSLDQETQYF

size: NA
V: TRBV7-9
J: TRBJ2-7
D: TRBD1
DNA: TGTGCCAGCAGCCCCTGGGACAGGGGGACCTACGAGCAGTACTTC
CDR3: CASSPWDRGTYEQYF

size: NA
V: TRBV6-1
J: TRBJ2-7
D: NA
DNA: TGTGCCAGCCGTCCACGGGCCTCCGAGCAGTACTTC
CDR3: CASRPRASEQYF

size: NA
V: TRBV11-3
J: TRBJ2-2
D: TRBD1
DNA: TGTGCCAGCAGCCCCGGAGGTGGGACAGGGGTCACCGGGGAGCTGTTTTTT
CDR3: CASSPGGGTGVTGELFF

size: NA
V: TRBV19
J: TRBJ1-2
D: TRBD1
DNA: TGTGCCAGTAGGTCAAGGACAGGGCCCTATGGCTACACCTTC
CDR3: CASRSRTGPYGYTF

size: NA
V: TRBV13
J: TRBJ2-7
D: TRBD2
DNA: TGTGCCAGCAGCGAGGGGACTAGCGGGACCCCCTACGAGCAGTACTTC
CDR3: CASSEGTSGTPYEQYF

size: once
V: TRBV7-2
J: TRBJ2-1
D: NA
DNA: TGTGCCAGCAGCCCCCCCCGGACTTTCCCACCCAATGAGCAGTTCTTC
CDR3: CASSPPRTFPPNEQFF

size: NA
V: TRBV30
J: TRBJ1-2
D: TRBD1
DNA: TGTGCCTGGAGTGGCGAGACAGGGCGGCCTAACTATGGCTACACCTTC
CDR3: CAWSGETGRPNYGYTF

size: NA
V: TRBV4-2
J: TRBJ1-1
D: TRBD1
DNA: TGTGCCAGCAGCCCCTCCCAAGGGACAGGCACGACTGAAGCTTTCTTT
CDR3: CASSPSQGTGTTEAFF

size: NA
V: TRBV29-1
J: TRBJ2-7
D: NA
DNA: TGCAGCGTGGCTACAGGGAACGAGCAGTACTTC
CDR3: CSVATGNEQYF

size: NA
V: TRBV5-1
J: TRBJ2-1
D: TRBD2
DNA: TGCGCCAGCAGCGGTAGCGGGAGGCTCCACAATGAGCAGTTCTTC
CDR3: CASSGSGRLHNEQFF

size: NA
V: TRBV7-3
J: TRBJ2-2
D: NA
DNA: TGTGCCAGCAGCGGGAGTAGGGGCACCGGGGAGCTGTTTTTT
CDR3: CASSGSRGTGELFF

size: NA
V: TRBV5-4
J: TRBJ2-7
D: TRBD1
DNA: TGTGCCAGCAGCTTGGCCGGGACAGGTGACTACGAGCAGTACTTC
CDR3: CASSLAGTGDYEQYF

size: few
V: TRBV27
J: TRBJ2-1
D: NA
DNA: TGTGCCAGCAGTTTGAGCTCCTACAATGAGCAGTTCTTC
CDR3: CASSLSSYNEQFF

size: NA
V: TRBV7-6
J: TRBJ2-7
D: NA
DNA: TGTGCCAGCAGCTTAGCGGCTGACACCCGCTACGAGCAGTACTTC
CDR3: CASSLAADTRYEQYF

size: NA
V: TRBV6-5
J: TRBJ2-7
D: NA
DNA: TGTGCCAGCAGTGTTATTGGGGGTCAATCCGAGCAGTACTTC
CDR3: CASSVIGGQSEQYF

size: NA
V: TRBV4-2
J: TRBJ2-1
D: NA
DNA: TGTGCCAGCAGCCAAGATTTCGGGTCTGAGCAGTTCTTC
CDR3: CASSQDFGSEQFF

size: NA
V: TRBV5-1
J: TRBJ2-2
D: NA
DNA: TGCGCCAGCAGCTTGGTGAGGGAGCTGTTTTTT
CDR3: CASSLVRELFF

size: NA
V: TRBV19
J: TRBJ2-1
D: TRBD2
DNA: TGTGCCAGTAGAATGGTCACTAGCGGGCCATCCTACAATGAGCAGTTCTTC
CDR3: CASRMVTSGPSYNEQFF

size: NA
V: TRBV15
J: TRBJ1-5
D: NA
DNA: TGTGCCACCAGCGGTTCAGGATCCCTCGGCAATCAGCCCCAGCATTTT
CDR3: CATSGSGSLGNQPQHF

size: NA
V: TRBV4-2
J: TRBJ2-3
D: TRBD2
DNA: TGTGCCAGCAGCCAAAGGACTAGCGGGAGATCAGATACGCAGTATTTT
CDR3: CASSQRTSGRSDTQYF

size: NA
V: TRBV5-1
J: TRBJ2-7
D: NA
DNA: TGCGCCAGCAGCTTGGCCCGGTTAGGGGCCGAGCAGTACTTC
CDR3: CASSLARLGAEQYF

size: NA
V: TRBV6-6
J: TRBJ2-3
D: NA
DNA: TGTGCCAGCAGCTCGGGACAAACGGCCCCCACAGATACGCAGTATTTT
CDR3: CASSSGQTAPTDTQYF

size: NA
V: TRBV9
J: TRBJ2-3
D: TRBD1
DNA: TGTGCCAGCAGCGCACTCTTCCAGGGGGCAGATACGCAGTATTTT
CDR3: CASSALFQGADTQYF

size: NA
V: TRBV28
J: TRBJ2-7
D: TRBD2
DNA: TGTGCCAGCACAAGCGGGAGGTACGAGCAGTACTTC
CDR3: CASTSGRYEQYF

size: NA
V: TRBV14
J: TRBJ1-1
D: NA
DNA: TGTGCCAGCAGCCAAACCGGACAGTTCCACGGGGCTTTCTTT
CDR3: CASSQTGQFHGAFF

size: NA
V: TRBV7-8
J: TRBJ2-5
D: TRBD1
DNA: TGTGCCAGCAGCCCAATACAGGGGTTGGGGGAGACCCAGTACTTC
CDR3: CASSPIQGLGETQYF

size: NA
V: TRBV7-8
J: TRBJ1-2
D: NA
DNA: TGTGCCAGCAGCAGCCCAGGGTCTGGCTATGGCTACACCTTC
CDR3: CASSSPGSGYGYTF

size: NA
V: TRBV5-4
J: TRBJ2-1
D: NA
DNA: TGTGCCAGCAGCCTAGGGACTGCCTCCTACAATGAGCAGTTCTTC
CDR3: CASSLGTASYNEQFF

size: NA
V: TRBV20-1
J: TRBJ2-3
D: NA
DNA: TGCAGTGCCAAAATAGTAGATACGCAGTATTTT
CDR3: CSAKIVDTQYF

size: few
V: TRBV27
J: TRBJ2-1
D: NA
DNA: TGTGCCAGCAGACCGCAGGTCCTCTCCTACAATGAGCAGTTCTTC
CDR3: CASRPQVLSYNEQFF

size: NA
V: TRBV6-6
J: TRBJ2-7
D: TRBD2
DNA: TGTGCCAGCAGTTCGCGGGAGGGCCGGGAGCAGTACTTC
CDR3: CASSSREGREQYF

size: once
V: TRBV23-1
J: TRBJ1-2
D: NA
DNA: TGCGCCAGCAGCGTCCGGGGCAACTATGGCTACACCTTC
CDR3: CASSVRGNYGYTF

size: NA
V: TRBV28
J: TRBJ1-3
D: NA
DNA: TGTGCCAGCAGGGCCGGGGCAACTGGAAACACCATATATTTT
CDR3: CASRAGATGNTIYF

size: NA
V: TRBV2
J: TRBJ2-3
D: TRBD2
DNA: TGTGCCAGCAGTGCGACTAGCCCAAACACAGATACGCAGTATTTT
CDR3: CASSATSPNTDTQYF

size: few
V: TRBV6-5
J: TRBJ2-7
D: NA
DNA: TGTGCCAGCAGTCGTTACCAGGGGAGCGGCTACGAGCAGTACTTC
CDR3: CASSRYQGSGYEQYF

size: NA
V: TRBV7-3
J: TRBJ2-1
D: NA
DNA: TGTGCCAGCAGCTTAATCGCAGGGACCTACAATGAGCAGTTCTTC
CDR3: CASSLIAGTYNEQFF